The T cell receptor (beta chain) under discussion was sequenced for a study of blood T cell repertoires in COVID-19 (dated by TCRdb to the early 2020s). Regarding the study in general: Samples from collaborators originated in the United States, Italy and Spain and spanned both the acute and convalescent phases of COVID-19. Where available, HLA class I and class II types were obtained from metadata supplied by the sample provider rather than from assay-based typing. The sample metadata nearly always contained a de-identified subject ID, COVID-19 status, age in years and sex. The dataset comprised deeply sampled blood TCRbeta repertoires from subjects exposed to, actively infected with, or recovered from COVID-19. A freely available public database, intended as a resource for researchers studying the immune response to SARS-CoV-2, is where the repertoires were released. The material from the prospective study consisted of cDNA or gDNA derived from T cells, B-cell-depleted T cells, or PBMCs. The samples were drawn from two sources: the first 160 participants of the ongoing ImmuneRACE study, and fewer than 1,500 subjects contributed by 6 global collaborators. General study outcomes and caveats: Clinical and demographic metadata were provided uncurated, with the amount varying by source and participant.

About this clone itself: The target of this receptor is not known. No base quality values were provided; no much bigger clone lies one nucleotide off.

Trimmed from V: 7 bases; trimmed from J: 7 bases; junction bases lacking a gene match: 11. CDR1 and CDR2 were assigned from the germline V gene as MDHEN and SYDVKM. CDR3 length: 15 amino acids, cysteine to phenylalanine. Just the 45-base CDR3 DNA is kept, in frame starting at base 1. TCRbeta CDR3 regions were amplified from genomic DNA using the immunoSEQ Assay, a bias-controlled multiplex PCR. As for the original processing: The number of nucleated cells in each sample was estimated by amplification of reference gene primers within the assay. To quantify the absolute abundance of each unique TCRbeta CDR3 rearrangement, sequence reads were collapsed and filtered. Productive Simpson clonality was computed per sample as the square root of Simpson's diversity index over productive rearrangements. TCRdb provides this immuneACCESS table in a form limited to in-frame rearrangements. Some clones are lacking; in checked studies, under half of them reflect an unresolved V gene, and why the rest are absent is not known. D and trimming come from the DNA, and the V and J calls and clone size come from that table. This sample is represented by around 340,000 clones; approximately 83% of them were singletons. 3.5% to 4.5% of the sample goes to the ten largest clones.

Participants in the prospective study were aged roughly 18 to 100 years, lived in 20 to 30 United States geographic areas, and enrolled through a virtual design. In the prospective study, participants were assigned to cohorts based on the clinical history participants reported in a screening survey and a study questionnaire. In the prospective study, whole blood, serum and a nasopharyngeal or oropharyngeal swab were collected from each participant by mobile phlebotomists. Participants in the prospective study had the option to provide additional blood draws and questionnaires over an approximately 2-month period. Prospective study blood samples were shipped either frozen or at room temperature before DNA extraction.

The chain is encoded by TRBV28 joined to TRBJ2-5; TRBD1 agrees with 11 junctional bases. The clonotype originates from a middle-aged woman with acute COVID-19. Material: PBMCs or T cells enriched from blood (not recorded which). The DNA reads TGTGCCAGCACAAAAATAATGGGACAGGGGGGGACCCAGTACTTC. This gives the protein CASTKIMGQGGTQYF.